A single sample is the source of the 23 T cell receptor beta chains below, sequenced in a study of T cell clonotyping in hematopoietic cell transplantation. Here immunoSEQ multiplex PCR was the method, and the copy in TCRdb shows in-frame clones only, minus some. This table has more than 65,000 clones, around 94% appearing once. Source material: peripheral blood mononuclear cells. Receptor source: a middle-aged man in good health. Some clones in this sample may be carry-over from other donors' samples.

The gene calls are TRBV25-1 and TRBJ2-2; 11 bases fit TRBD2. V lost 1 base, J lost 3 bases, and 1 base stayed unmatched. CDR1 and CDR2 (germline): MGHDK, SYGVNS. This CDR3 contains 16 residues. CDR3 region: CASSELGLADTGELFF. CDR3 DNA: TGTGCCAGCAGTGAATTGGGACTAGCGGACACCGGGGAGCTGTTTTTT.

The J gene is TRBJ1-2, the V gene TRBV28, with TRBD1 matching 9 bases. Germline CDR1 MDHEN, CDR2 SYDVKM. J lost 2 bases, V lost 5 bases, and 3 bases had no gene match. The CDR3 sequence is 14 residues long. The CDR3 DNA reads as TGTGCCAGCAGTGGGACAGGGAGAAACTATGGCTACACCTTC. As protein: CASSGTGRNYGYTF.

Only one count was recorded for this clone. The chain recombines TRBV6-1 with TRBJ1-4; D gene uncertain. Trimming removed 8 bases from V and 7 bases from J, with 14 bases in between. CDR3 length equals 13 residues. Germline CDR1 is MNHNS and CDR2 is SASEGT. The CDR3 bases are TGTGCCAGCTGGACGGTCAGAGGTGAAAAACTGTTTTTT. Translating gives CASWTVRGEKLFF.

Comment on this clone: The junction departs from germline at one end; a sequencing error may be responsible. V usage is TRBV7-7 and J usage is TRBJ2-5, with D perhaps given as TRBD1 or TRBD2 (6 bases each). This CDR3 has 13 residues. Per germline, CDR1 SSHAT and CDR2 FNYEAQ (reference sequence). In nucleotides, the CDR3 is TGTGCTAGCAGCTTCCTCCCCGGGGGCCACGAGTACTTC. Amino acid sequence: CASSFLPGGHEYF.

The rearrangement uses TRBV7-9 and TRBJ2-7; perhaps TRBD2 as D (6 bases). CDR1 SEHNR and CDR2 FQNEAQ come from the germline V gene (reference sequence). Trimming removed 5 bases at V and 3 bases at J, with 14 bases between. The CDR3 length is 14 residues. This chain's CDR3 is CASSPLEGRYEQYF. The DNA of the CDR3 is TGTGCCAGCAGCCCCCTGGAGGGCCGCTACGAGCAGTACTTC.

The chain joins TRBV7-8 to TRBJ2-7; TRBD1 agrees at 8 bases. The CDR3 contains 14 residues. With 1 base clipped from V and 6 bases from J, the junction kept 5 bases outside the gene matches. Looked up from germline, CDR1 is SGHVS and CDR2 is FQNEAQ. CDR3 in amino acids: CASSLGTGRAEQYF. Here the CDR3 DNA reads TGTGCCAGCAGCTTAGGGACAGGGCGGGCCGAGCAGTACTTC.

The rearrangement links TRBV6-5 to TRBJ1-5; D is unclear. The CDR3 sequence is 14 residues long. The germline gives CDR1 MNHEY, CDR2 SVGAGI. V shed 6 bases and J shed 5 bases, with 14 bases lying between them. The CDR3 DNA sequence: TGTGCCAGCAGCCGGATTCGTGTTGATCAGCCCCAGCATTTT. Translated: CASSRIRVDQPQHF.

The J gene is TRBJ2-7, the V gene TRBV28; D is possibly TRBD2 (6 bases). This CDR3 is built from 14 residues. Trimming cost V 4 bases and J 3 bases, with 13 bases left between them. The V gene's germline CDR1 is MDHEN and CDR2 SYDVKM. DNA for the CDR3: TGTGCCAGCAGTTCTGGCGGGATGATCTACGAGCAGTACTTC. Translating gives CASSSGGMIYEQYF. Looking up the rest from reference TRBV28 and TRBJ2-7 gives the full variable domain: DVKVTQSSRYLVKRTGEKVFLECVQDMDHENMFWYRQDPGLGLRLIYFSYDVKMKEKGDIPEGYSVSREKKERFSLILESASTNQTSMYLCASSSGGMIYEQYFGPGTRLTVT.

The rearrangement links TRBV7-9 to TRBJ2-7, with 7 bases fitting TRBD1. CDR3 length: 14 amino acids. The trim removed 5 bases at V and 0 bases at J, leaving 4 bases unmatched. Looked up from germline, CDR1 is SEHNR and CDR2 is FQNEAQ (reference sequence). The CDR3 nucleotides are TGTGCCAGCAGCACCGGGACAGTCTCCTACGAGCAGTACTTC. It translates to CASSTGTVSYEQYF.

This clone was counted only a few times. J is TRBJ2-5 and V is TRBV5-1; D is undetermined. Germline V gives CDR1 SGHRS, CDR2 YFSETQ. Trimming stripped 6 bases from V and 4 bases from J, with 19 bases between. The CDR3 consists of 15 residues. The CDR3 protein is CASKKKLGFGETQYF. The CDR3 DNA reads TGCGCCAGCAAAAAGAAGTTGGGGTTTGGAGAGACCCAGTACTTC.

The gene calls are TRBV27 and TRBJ2-7; TRBD1 agrees at 11 bases. J gave up 5 bases and V 4 bases, and 10 bases lay outside the gene matches. Germline V gene sequence: CDR1 MNHEY, CDR2 SMNVEV (reference sequence). The CDR3 loop spans 16 amino acids. The CDR3 region has the DNA TGTGCCAGCAGTTCCTTCTCCGGGACAGGGGGAAACGAGCAGTACTTC. Protein sequence: CASSSFSGTGGNEQYF.

The rearrangement uses TRBV7-9 and TRBJ1-6; no reliable D call. This CDR3 spans 15 amino acids. The V end was cut by 0 bases, the J end by 6 bases, with 9 bases between. Per germline, CDR1 SEHNR and CDR2 FQNEAQ (reference sequence). DNA of the CDR3: TGTGCCAGCAGCTTAGCGGGGAGAAGTAATTCACCCCTCCACTTT. Translating it yields CASSLAGRSNSPLHF. The entire variable domain, with the rest obtained from reference TRBV7-9 and TRBJ1-6, is as follows: DTGVSQNPRHKITKRGQNVTFRCDPISEHNRLYWYRQTLGQGPEFLTYFQNEAQLEKSRLLSDRFSAERPKGSFSTLEIQRTEQGDSAMYLCASSLAGRSNSPLHFGNGTRLTVT.

This clone was counted a single time. The J gene is TRBJ2-2, the V gene TRBV28; no firm D call. Trimming left V 5 bases short and J 1 base short, with 11 bases between. The germline gives CDR1 MDHEN, CDR2 SYDVKM. The CDR3 loop spans 15 amino acids. The CDR3 protein is CASSQDARNTGELFF. DNA for the CDR3: TGTGCCAGCAGTCAGGATGCGCGGAACACCGGGGAGCTGTTTTTT. Drawing the rest from reference TRBV28 and TRBJ2-2, the complete variable domain is DVKVTQSSRYLVKRTGEKVFLECVQDMDHENMFWYRQDPGLGLRLIYFSYDVKMKEKGDIPEGYSVSREKKERFSLILESASTNQTSMYLCASSQDARNTGELFFGEGSRLTVL.

This rearrangement joins TRBV6-1 to TRBJ2-2; TRBD1 matches at 8 bases. The CDR3 loop spans 15 amino acids. The V gene's germline CDR1 is MNHNS and CDR2 SASEGT. Unmatched junction bases numbered 5, after V lost 4 bases and J lost 4 bases. DNA of the CDR3: TGTGCCAGCAGTGTAACAGGGGGAGGCACCGGGGAGCTGTTTTTT. This sequence encodes CASSVTGGGTGELFF.

A remark on this clone: The sample carries other DNA sequences with the same CDR3. The chain is built from TRBV14 and TRBJ2-2; 10 bases are a match to TRBD2. Germline trimming cut 1 base from V and 5 bases from J; bases unmatched to any gene: 1. CDR3 length: 15 residues. Germline V lookup: CDR1 SGHDN, CDR2 FVKESK. The CDR3 loop reads CASSQAAGGTGELFF. CDR3 DNA: TGTGCCAGCAGCCAAGCAGCGGGAGGGACCGGGGAGCTGTTTTTT. Supplemented by reference TRBV14 and TRBJ2-2, the full variable domain reads EAGVTQFPSHSVIEKGQTVTLRCDPISGHDNLYWYRRVMGKEIKFLLHFVKESKQDESGMPNNRFLAERTGGTYSTLKVQPAELEDSGVYFCASSQAAGGTGELFFGEGSRLTVL.

The chain joins TRBV6-5 to TRBJ2-5, with 11 positions matching TRBD2. Germline CDR1 is MNHEY and CDR2 is SVGAGI. There are 16 residues in the CDR3. V lost 4 bases and J lost 2; bases outside the gene matches: 6. The CDR3 loop is CASSLVAGGDQETQYF. The CDR3, as DNA: TGTGCCAGCAGTTTAGTAGCGGGGGGGGATCAAGAGACCCAGTACTTC.

The chain uses TRBV10-2 and TRBJ1-1; D remains ambiguous. Trimming shortened V by 3 bases and J by 1 base, and 18 bases separated the two germline ends. The CDR3 totals 17 residues. Germline CDR1 and CDR2: WSHSY and SAAADI. The CDR3 nucleotides are TGCGCCAGCAGTGACCACGCGTTGTCCAGTCCGAACACTGAAGCTTTCTTT. Its translation: CASSDHALSSPNTEAFF.

This chain connects TRBV29-1 to TRBJ2-3; D is unclear. The ends were cut back, 3 bases at V and 0 bases at J, with 7 bases in the middle. Germline CDR1 is SQVTM and CDR2 is ANQGSEA. CDR3 length: 13 amino acids. The CDR3 spells CSVEVGSTDTQYF. In DNA form, the CDR3 reads TGCAGCGTTGAGGTGGGAAGCACAGATACGCAGTATTTT.

This chain links TRBV6-5 with TRBJ2-7; D is uncertain. The CDR3 has 14 amino acids. Per the germline V gene, CDR1 is MNHEY and CDR2 is SVGAGI. Deletions cut 0 bases from V and 1 base from J, with 7 bases between. As DNA, the CDR3 is TGTGCCAGCAGTTACTCGGGTCAGTCCTACGAGCAGTACTTC. Protein: CASSYSGQSYEQYF.

The J gene is TRBJ1-5, the V gene TRBV30; tentative D call: TRBD1 (5 bases). The CDR3 sequence is 14 residues long. V lost 2 bases and J lost 2, with 10 bases in between. The germline V gene has CDR1 GTSNPN and CDR2 SVGIG (reference sequence). The CDR3 spells CAWSLGDGNQPQHF. CDR3 DNA: TGTGCCTGGAGTTTAGGGGATGGCAATCAGCCCCAGCATTTT.

The CDR3 spells CASSAGTANTGELFF. The CDR3 DNA reads TGTGCCAGCAGTGCCGGGACGGCGAACACCGGGGAGCTGTTTTTT. The rearrangement links TRBV6-1 to TRBJ2-2; D is possibly TRBD1 or TRBD2 (5 bases each). Trimming stripped 4 bases from V and 0 bases from J, with 9 bases between. CDR1 is MNHNS, CDR2 SASEGT, per germline. The CDR3 sequence is 15 residues long.

This rearrangement joins TRBV10-3 to TRBJ1-2; D call uncertain. CDR1 and CDR2 (germline): ENHRY, SYGVKD. Trimming took 8 bases from V and 0 from J, leaving 13 bases between them. The CDR3 runs to 14 residues. The CDR3 here is CAIYSVGSNYGYTF. The CDR3 bases are TGTGCCATCTATTCGGTGGGATCTAACTATGGCTACACCTTC.

The rearrangement joins TRBV2 to TRBJ1-2; TRBD1 agrees at 7 bases. The CDR3 runs to 14 residues. Trimming cost V 2 bases and J 5 bases; bases outside gene matches: 5. The germline V gene has CDR1 SNHLY and CDR2 FYNNEI. The CDR3 reads CASSESTGSYGYTF. In nucleotides, the CDR3 is TGTGCCAGCAGTGAATCGACAGGGTCTTATGGCTACACCTTC.